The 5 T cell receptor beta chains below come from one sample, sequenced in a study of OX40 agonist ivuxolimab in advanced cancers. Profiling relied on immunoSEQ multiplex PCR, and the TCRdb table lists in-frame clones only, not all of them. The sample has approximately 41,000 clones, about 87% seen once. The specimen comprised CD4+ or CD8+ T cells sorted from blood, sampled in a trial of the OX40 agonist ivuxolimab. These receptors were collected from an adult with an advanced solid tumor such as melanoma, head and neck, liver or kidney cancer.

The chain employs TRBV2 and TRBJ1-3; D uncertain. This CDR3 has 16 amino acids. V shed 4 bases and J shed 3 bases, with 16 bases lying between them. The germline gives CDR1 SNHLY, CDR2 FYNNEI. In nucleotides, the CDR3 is TGTGCCAGCAGTGGGCGAGGGTCGGGTAGTGGAAACACCATATATTTT. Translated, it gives CASSGRGSGSGNTIYF.

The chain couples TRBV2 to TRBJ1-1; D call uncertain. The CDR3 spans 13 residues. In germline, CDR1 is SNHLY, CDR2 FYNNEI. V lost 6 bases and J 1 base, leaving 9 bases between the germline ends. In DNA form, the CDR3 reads TGTGCCAGCAGACGGTCGGGGAACACTGAAGCTTTCTTT. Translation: CASRRSGNTEAFF.

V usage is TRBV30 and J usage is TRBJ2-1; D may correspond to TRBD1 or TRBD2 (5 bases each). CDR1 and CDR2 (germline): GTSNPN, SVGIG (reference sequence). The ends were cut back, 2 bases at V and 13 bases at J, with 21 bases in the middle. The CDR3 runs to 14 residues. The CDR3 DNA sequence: TGTGCCTGGAGTCACCAGGGCGGAACCCCGGGACAGTTCTTC. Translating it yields CAWSHQGGTPGQFF.

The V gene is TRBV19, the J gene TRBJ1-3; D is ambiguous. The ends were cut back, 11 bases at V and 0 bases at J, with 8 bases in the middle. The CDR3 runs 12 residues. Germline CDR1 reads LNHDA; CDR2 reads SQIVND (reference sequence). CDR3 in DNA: TGTGCCGGAAGATCCTCTGGAAACACCATATATTTT. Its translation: CAGRSSGNTIYF.

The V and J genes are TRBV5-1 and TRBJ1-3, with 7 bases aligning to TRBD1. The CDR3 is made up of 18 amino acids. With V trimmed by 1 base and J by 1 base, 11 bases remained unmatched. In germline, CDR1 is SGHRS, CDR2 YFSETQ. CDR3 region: CASSLFSLAGGSGNTIYF. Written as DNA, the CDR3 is TGCGCCAGCAGCTTGTTTAGTCTGGCAGGGGGATCTGGAAACACCATATATTTT.